This paragraph reports one T cell receptor (beta chain). Some clones are missing from TCRdb's copy, which holds only in-frame ones; the method was immunoSEQ multiplex PCR. The table shows 95,000 to 150,000 clones, with approximately 90% occurring only once. The entry originates in a study of blood T cell repertoires in COVID-19. As for the study in general: Samples representing acute and convalescent COVID-19 were sourced from the United States, Italy and Spain.

Germline V lookup: CDR1 MNHEY, CDR2 SVGAGI. V dropped 10 bases and J dropped 6; count of bases not matched to a gene: 7. The CDR3 contains 12 residues. The chain recombines TRBV6-5 with TRBJ2-3, with 7 bases fitting TRBD2. Sequenced sample: peripheral blood. This TCR derives from a human donor in a cohort sampled during active COVID-19. CDR3 sequence: CATIAGVDTQYF. In DNA, the CDR3 is TGTGCCACGATTGCGGGAGTCGATACGCAGTATTTT.